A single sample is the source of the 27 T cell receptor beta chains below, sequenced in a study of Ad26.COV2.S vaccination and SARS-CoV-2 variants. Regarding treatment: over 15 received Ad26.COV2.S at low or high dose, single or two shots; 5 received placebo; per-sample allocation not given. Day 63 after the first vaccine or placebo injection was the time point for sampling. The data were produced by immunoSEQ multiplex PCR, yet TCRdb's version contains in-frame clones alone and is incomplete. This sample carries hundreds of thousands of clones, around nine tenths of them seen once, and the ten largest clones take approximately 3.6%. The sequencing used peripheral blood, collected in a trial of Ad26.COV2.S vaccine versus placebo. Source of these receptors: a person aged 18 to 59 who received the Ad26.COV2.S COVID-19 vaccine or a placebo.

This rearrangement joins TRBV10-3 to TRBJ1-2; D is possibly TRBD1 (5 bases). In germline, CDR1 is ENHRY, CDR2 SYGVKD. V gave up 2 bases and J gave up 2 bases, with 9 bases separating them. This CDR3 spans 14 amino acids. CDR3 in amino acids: CAISEPAGNYGYTF. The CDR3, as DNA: TGTGCCATCAGTGAGCCAGCAGGGAACTATGGCTACACCTTC.

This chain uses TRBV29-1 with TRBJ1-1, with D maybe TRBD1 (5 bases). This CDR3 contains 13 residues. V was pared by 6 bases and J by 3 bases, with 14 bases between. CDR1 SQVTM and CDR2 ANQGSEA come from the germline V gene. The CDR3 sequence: CSVRRRGYTEAFF. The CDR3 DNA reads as TGCAGCGTACGACGTCGGGGGTACACTGAAGCTTTCTTT. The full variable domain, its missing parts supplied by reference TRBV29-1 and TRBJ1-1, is SAVISQKPSRDICQRGTSLTIQCQVDSQVTMMFWYRQQPGQSLTLIATANQGSEATYESGFVIDKFPISRPNLTFSTLTVSNMSPEDSSIYLCSVRRRGYTEAFFGQGTRLTVV.

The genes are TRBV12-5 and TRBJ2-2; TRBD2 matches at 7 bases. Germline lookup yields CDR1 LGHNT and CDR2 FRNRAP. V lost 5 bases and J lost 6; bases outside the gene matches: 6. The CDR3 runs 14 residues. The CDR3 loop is CASGPGLTSGELFF. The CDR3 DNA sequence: TGTGCTAGTGGTCCGGGACTAACGTCCGGGGAGCTGTTTTTT. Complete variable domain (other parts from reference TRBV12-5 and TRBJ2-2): DARVTQTPRHKVTEMGQEVTMRCQPILGHNTVFWYRQTMMQGLELLAYFRNRAPLDDSGMPKDRFSAEMPDATLATLKIQPSEPRDSAVYFCASGPGLTSGELFFGEGSRLTVL.

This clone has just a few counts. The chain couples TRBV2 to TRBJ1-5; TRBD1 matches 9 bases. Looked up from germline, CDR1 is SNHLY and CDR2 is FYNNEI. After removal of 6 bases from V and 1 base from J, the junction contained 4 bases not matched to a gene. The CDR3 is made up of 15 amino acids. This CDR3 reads CASSPGTGSNQPQHF. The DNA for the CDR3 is TGTGCCAGCAGCCCCGGGACAGGGAGCAATCAGCCCCAGCATTTT.

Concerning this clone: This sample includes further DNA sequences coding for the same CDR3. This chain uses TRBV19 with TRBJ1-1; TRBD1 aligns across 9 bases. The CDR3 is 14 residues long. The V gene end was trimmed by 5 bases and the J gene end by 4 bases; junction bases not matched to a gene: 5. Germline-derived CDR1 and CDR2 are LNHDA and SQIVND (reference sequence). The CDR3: CASSRDRVGTEAFF. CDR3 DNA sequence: TGTGCCAGTAGTCGGGACAGGGTGGGCACTGAAGCTTTCTTT.

The CDR3 DNA is TGTGCCATCAGTGCGCTACCGGGACGGCGCCCTTCCTACGAGCAGTACTTC. Translating it yields CAISALPGRRPSYEQYF. The chain links TRBV10-3 to TRBJ2-7; tentatively, D is TRBD1 or TRBD2 (5 bases each). The V gene lost 4 bases and the J gene lost 1 base, with 20 bases spanning the gap. The CDR3 spans 17 residues. Germline V gene lookup returns CDR1 ENHRY and CDR2 SYGVKD.

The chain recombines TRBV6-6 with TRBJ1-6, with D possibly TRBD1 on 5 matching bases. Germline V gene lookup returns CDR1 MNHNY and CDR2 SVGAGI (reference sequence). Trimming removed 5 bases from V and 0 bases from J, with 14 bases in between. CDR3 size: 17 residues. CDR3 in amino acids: CASSPLGTSSYNSPLHF. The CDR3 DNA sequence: TGTGCCAGCAGTCCACTAGGGACCAGCTCCTATAATTCACCCCTCCACTTT.

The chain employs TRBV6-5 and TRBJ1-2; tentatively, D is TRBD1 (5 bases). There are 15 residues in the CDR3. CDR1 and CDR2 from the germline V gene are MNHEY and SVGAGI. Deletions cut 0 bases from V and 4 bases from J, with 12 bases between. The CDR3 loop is CASSYSRDRSYGYTF. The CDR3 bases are TGTGCCAGCAGTTACTCAAGAGACAGATCCTATGGCTACACCTTC.

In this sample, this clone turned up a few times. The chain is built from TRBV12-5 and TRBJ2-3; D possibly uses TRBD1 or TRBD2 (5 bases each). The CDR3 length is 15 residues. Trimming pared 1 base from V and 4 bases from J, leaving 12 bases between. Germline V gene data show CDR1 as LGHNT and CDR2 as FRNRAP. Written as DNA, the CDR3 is TGTGCTAGTGGTTTGGGCTCAGGGAGCCCAGATACGCAGTATTTT. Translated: CASGLGSGSPDTQYF.

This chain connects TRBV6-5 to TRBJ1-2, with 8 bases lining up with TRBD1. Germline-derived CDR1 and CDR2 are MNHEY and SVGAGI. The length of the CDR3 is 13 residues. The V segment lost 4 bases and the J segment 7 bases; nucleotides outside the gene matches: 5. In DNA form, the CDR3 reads TGTGCCAGCAGTTTCGACAGGGGAGTTGGCTACACCTTC. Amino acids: CASSFDRGVGYTF.

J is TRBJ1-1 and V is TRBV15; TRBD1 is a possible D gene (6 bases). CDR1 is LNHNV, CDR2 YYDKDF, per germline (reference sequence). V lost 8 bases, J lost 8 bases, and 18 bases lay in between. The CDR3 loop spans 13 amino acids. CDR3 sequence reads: CATQLEGGAEAFF. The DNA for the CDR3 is TGTGCCACCCAGCTCGAGGGGGGGGCCGAAGCTTTCTTT.

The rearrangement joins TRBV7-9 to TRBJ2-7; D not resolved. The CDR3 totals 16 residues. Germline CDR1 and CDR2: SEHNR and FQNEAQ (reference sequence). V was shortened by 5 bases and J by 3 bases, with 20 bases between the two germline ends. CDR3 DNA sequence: TGTGCCAGCAGCCCCCCTCCGCGCGGCACCGTCTACGAGCAGTACTTC. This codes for CASSPPPRGTVYEQYF.

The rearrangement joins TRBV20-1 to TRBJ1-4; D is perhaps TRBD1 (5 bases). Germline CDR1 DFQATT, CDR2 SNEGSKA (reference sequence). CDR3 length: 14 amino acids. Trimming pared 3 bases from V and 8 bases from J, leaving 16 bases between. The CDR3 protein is CSASSEAGDEKLFF. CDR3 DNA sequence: TGCAGTGCTAGTTCGGAGGCTGGGGACGAAAAACTGTTTTTT.

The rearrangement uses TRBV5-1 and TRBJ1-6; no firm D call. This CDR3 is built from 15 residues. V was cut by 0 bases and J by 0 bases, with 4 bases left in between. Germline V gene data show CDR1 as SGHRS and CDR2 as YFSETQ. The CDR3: CASSLVSSYNSPLHF. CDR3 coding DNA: TGCGCCAGCAGCTTGGTAAGCTCCTATAATTCACCCCTCCACTTT. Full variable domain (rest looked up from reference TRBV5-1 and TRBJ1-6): KAGVTQTPRYLIKTRGQQVTLSCSPISGHRSVSWYQQTPGQGLQFLFEYFSETQRNKGNFPGRFSGRQFSNSRSEMNVSTLELGDSALYLCASSLVSSYNSPLHFGNGTRLTVT.

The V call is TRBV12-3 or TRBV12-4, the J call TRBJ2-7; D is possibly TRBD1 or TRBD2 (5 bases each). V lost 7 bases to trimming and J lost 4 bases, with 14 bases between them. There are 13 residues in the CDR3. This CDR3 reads CASTTGATYEQYF. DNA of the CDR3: TGTGCCAGCACCACCGGGGCGACTTACGAGCAGTACTTC.

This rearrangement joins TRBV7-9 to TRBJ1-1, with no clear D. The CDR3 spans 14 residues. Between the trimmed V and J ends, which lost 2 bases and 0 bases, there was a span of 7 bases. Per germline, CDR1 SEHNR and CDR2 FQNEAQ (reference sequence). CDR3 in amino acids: CASSLNVLNTEAFF. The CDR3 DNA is TGTGCCAGCAGCTTAAACGTGTTGAACACTGAAGCTTTCTTT.

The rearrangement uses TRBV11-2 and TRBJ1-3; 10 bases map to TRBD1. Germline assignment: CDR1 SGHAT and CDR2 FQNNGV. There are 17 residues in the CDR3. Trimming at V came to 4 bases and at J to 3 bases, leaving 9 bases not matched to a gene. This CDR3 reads CASSSPPDRGLGNTIYF. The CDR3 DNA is TGTGCCAGCAGCTCCCCTCCCGACAGGGGGCTTGGAAACACCATATATTTT. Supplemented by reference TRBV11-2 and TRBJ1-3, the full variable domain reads EAGVAQSPRYKIIEKRQSVAFWCNPISGHATLYWYQQILGQGPKLLIQFQNNGVVDDSQLPKDRFSAERLKGVDSTLKIQPAKLEDSAVYLCASSSPPDRGLGNTIYFGEGSWLTVV.

The CDR3 DNA sequence: TGTGCCAGCAGTGAGGGACTCATAACCTACGAGCAGTACTTC. This gives the protein CASSEGLITYEQYF. The rearrangement uses TRBV2 and TRBJ2-7, with D tentatively TRBD2 (6 bases). The germline V gene has CDR1 SNHLY and CDR2 FYNNEI. The CDR3 is 14 amino acids. The ends were cut back, 3 bases at V and 2 bases at J, with 11 bases in the middle.

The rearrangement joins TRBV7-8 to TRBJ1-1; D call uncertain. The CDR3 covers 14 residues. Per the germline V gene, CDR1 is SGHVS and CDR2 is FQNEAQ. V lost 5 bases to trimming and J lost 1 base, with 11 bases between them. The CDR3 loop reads CASSPVGRNTEAFF. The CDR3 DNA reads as TGTGCCAGCAGCCCAGTCGGTAGGAACACTGAAGCTTTCTTT.

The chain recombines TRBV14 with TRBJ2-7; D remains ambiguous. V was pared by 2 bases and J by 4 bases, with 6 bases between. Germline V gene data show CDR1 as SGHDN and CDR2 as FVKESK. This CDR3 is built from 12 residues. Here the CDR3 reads CASSQILYEQYF. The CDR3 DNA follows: TGTGCCAGCAGCCAAATTTTATACGAGCAGTACTTC.

CDR3 DNA sequence: TGCACCAGCAGCCAAGTGCTCGGGACAAGAAAGGACGAGCAGTACTTC. This codes for CTSSQVLGTRKDEQYF. The genes are TRBV1 and TRBJ2-7; the D call in the table, TRBD1, was not verified against the DNA. TRBV1 is a pseudogene locus. This CDR3 has 16 residues.

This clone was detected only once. CDR3 amino acids: CAWTGGPYGYTF. CDR3 DNA sequence: TGTGCCTGGACCGGGGGGCCCTATGGCTACACCTTC. This rearrangement joins TRBV30 to TRBJ1-2, with D perhaps TRBD1 (6 bases). From germline, CDR1 is GTSNPN and CDR2 SVGIG (reference sequence). The CDR3 has 12 residues. Trimming stripped 4 bases from V and 4 bases from J, with 10 bases between.

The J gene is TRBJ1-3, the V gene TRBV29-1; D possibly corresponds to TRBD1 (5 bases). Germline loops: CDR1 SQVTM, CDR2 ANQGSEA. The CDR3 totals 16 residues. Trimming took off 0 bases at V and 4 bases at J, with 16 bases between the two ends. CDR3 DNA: TGCAGCGTTGAAGACCGGTTACAGGCTTCGGGAAACACCATATATTTT. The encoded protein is CSVEDRLQASGNTIYF.

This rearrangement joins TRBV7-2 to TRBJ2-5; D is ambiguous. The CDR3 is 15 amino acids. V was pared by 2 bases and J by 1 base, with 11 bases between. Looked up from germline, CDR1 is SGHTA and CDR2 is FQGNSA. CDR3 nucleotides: TGTGCCAGCAGCTTAATTTTCGGGCGCCAAGAGACCCAGTACTTC. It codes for CASSLIFGRQETQYF.

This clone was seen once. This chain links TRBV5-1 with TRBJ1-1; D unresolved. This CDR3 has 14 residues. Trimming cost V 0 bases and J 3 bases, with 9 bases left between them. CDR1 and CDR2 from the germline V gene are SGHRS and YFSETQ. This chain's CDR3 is CASSLVGWHTEAFF. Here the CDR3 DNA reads TGCGCCAGCAGCTTGGTAGGATGGCACACTGAAGCTTTCTTT.

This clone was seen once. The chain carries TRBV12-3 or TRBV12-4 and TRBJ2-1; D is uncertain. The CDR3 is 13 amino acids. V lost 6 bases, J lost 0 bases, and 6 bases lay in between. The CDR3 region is CASRNSSYNEQFF. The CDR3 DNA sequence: TGTGCCAGCAGAAACAGCTCCTACAATGAGCAGTTCTTC.

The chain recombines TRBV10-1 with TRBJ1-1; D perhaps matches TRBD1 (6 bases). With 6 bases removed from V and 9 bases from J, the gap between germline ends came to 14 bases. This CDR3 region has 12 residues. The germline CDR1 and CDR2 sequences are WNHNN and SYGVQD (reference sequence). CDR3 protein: CASRGHPRKAFF. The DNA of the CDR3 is TGCGCCAGCAGGGGACACCCTCGGAAAGCTTTCTTT.